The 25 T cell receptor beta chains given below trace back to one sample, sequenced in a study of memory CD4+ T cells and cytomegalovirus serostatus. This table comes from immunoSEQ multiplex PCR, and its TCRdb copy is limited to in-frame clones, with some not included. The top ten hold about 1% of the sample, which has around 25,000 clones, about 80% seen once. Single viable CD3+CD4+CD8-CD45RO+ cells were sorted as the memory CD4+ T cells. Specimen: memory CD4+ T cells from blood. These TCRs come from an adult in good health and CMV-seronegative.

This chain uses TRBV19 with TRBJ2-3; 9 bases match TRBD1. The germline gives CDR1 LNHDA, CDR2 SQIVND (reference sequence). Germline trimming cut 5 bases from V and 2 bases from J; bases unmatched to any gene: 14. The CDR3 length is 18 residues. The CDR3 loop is CASSARPGTGITTDTQYF. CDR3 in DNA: TGTGCCAGTAGTGCCCGTCCCGGGACAGGGATTACCACAGATACGCAGTATTTT. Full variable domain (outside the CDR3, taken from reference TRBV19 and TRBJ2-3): DGGITQSPKYLFRKEGQNVTLSCEQNLNHDAMYWYRQDPGQGLRLIYYSQIVNDFQKGDIAEGYSVSREKKESFPLTVTSAQKNPTAFYLCASSARPGTGITTDTQYFGPGTRLTVL.

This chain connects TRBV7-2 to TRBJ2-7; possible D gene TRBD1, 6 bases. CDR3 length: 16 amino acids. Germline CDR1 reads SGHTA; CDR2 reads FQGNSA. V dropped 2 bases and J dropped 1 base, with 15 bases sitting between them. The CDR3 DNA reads TGTGCCAGCAGCTTAACTACCGGGACACCTTCCTACGAGCAGTACTTC. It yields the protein CASSLTTGTPSYEQYF.

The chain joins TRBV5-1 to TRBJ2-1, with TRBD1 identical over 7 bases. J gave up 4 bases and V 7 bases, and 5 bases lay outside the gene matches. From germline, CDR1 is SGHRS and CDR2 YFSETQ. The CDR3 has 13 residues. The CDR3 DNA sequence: TGCGCCAGCGGCCGGACAGGATACAATGAGCAGTTCTTC. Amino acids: CASGRTGYNEQFF.

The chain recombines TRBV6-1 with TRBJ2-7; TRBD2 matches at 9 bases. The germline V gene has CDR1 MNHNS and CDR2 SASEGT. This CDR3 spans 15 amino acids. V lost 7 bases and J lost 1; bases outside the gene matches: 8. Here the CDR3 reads CASTVSGGLSYEQYF. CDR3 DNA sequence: TGTGCCAGCACCGTTAGCGGGGGACTTTCCTACGAGCAGTACTTC.

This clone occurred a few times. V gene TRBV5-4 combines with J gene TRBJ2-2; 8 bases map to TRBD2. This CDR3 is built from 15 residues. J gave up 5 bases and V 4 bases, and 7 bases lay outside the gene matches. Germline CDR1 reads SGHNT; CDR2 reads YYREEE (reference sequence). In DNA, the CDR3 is TGTGCCAGCAGCCCCGGGGGGGTAGGGACCGGGGAGCTGTTTTTT. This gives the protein CASSPGGVGTGELFF.

The CDR3 here is CASTRTGYYGYTF. The CDR3, as DNA: TGTGCCAGCACTCGGACAGGGTATTATGGCTACACCTTC. This chain links TRBV5-8 with TRBJ1-2; 8 bases align to TRBD1. Trimming took 6 bases from V and 5 from J; bases not matched to a gene: 6. The CDR3 runs 13 residues. Germline V gene sequence: CDR1 SGHTS, CDR2 YDEGEE.

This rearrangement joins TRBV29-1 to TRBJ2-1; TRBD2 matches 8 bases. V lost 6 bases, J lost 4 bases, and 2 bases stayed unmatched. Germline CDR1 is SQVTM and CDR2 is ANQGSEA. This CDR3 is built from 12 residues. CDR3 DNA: TGCAGCGTCGGGGGGGTTTACAATGAGCAGTTCTTC. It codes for CSVGGVYNEQFF.

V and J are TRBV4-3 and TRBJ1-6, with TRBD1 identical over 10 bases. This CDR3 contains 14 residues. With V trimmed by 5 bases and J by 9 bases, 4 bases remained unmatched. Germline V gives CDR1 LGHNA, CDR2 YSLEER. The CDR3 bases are TGCGCCAGCAGCAGTGGGACAGGGGTTTCACCCCTCCACTTT. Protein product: CASSSGTGVSPLHF.

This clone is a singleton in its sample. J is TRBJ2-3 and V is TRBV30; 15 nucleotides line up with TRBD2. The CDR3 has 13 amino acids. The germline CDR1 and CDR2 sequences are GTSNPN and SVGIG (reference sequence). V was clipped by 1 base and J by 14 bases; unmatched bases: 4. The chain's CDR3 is CAWSGTSGGARYF. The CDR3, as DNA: TGTGCCTGGAGTGGGACTAGCGGGGGGGCACGGTATTTT.

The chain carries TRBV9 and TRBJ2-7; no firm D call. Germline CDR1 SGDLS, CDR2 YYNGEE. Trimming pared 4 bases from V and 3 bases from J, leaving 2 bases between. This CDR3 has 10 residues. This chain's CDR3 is CASSNYEQYF. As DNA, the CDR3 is TGTGCCAGCAGCAACTACGAGCAGTACTTC.

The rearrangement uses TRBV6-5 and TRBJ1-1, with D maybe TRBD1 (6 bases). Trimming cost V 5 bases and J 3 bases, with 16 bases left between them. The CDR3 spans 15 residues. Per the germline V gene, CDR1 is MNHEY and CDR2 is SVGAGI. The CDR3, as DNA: TGTGCCAGCAGTACGAACAGGGATTTGTACACTGAAGCTTTCTTT. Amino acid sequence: CASSTNRDLYTEAFF.

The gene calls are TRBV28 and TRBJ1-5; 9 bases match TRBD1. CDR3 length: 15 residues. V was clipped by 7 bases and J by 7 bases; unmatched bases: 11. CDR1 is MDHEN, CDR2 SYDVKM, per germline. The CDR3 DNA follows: TGTGCCAGCATCACCTCGACAGGGGGAGAGCAGCCCCAGCATTTT. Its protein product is CASITSTGGEQPQHF.

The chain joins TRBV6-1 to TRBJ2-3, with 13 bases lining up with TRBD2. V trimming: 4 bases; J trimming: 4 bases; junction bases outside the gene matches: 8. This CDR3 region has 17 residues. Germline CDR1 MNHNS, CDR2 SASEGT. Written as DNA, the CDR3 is TGTGCCAGCAGTGGAGGCACTAGCGGGAGGGCCTCAGATACGCAGTATTTT. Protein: CASSGGTSGRASDTQYF.

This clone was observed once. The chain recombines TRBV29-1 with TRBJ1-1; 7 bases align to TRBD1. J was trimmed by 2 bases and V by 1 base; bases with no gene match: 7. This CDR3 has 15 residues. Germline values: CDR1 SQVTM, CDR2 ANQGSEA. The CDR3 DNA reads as TGCAGCGTTGAAGGGGCGAAGGGGGCTAACACTGAAGCTTTCTTT. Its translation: CSVEGAKGANTEAFF.

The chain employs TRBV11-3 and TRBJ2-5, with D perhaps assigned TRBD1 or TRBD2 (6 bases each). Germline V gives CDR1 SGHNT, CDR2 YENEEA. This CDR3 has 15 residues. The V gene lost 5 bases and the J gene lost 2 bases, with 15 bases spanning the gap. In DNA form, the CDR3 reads TGTGCCAGCAGCCTAGGGGGGACCCTTCAAGAGACCCAGTACTTC. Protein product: CASSLGGTLQETQYF.

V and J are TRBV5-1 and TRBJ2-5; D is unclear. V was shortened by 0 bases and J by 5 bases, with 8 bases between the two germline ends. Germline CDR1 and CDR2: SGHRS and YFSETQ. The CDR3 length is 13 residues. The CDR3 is CASSLVDGETQYF. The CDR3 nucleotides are TGCGCCAGCAGCTTGGTGGATGGGGAGACCCAGTACTTC.

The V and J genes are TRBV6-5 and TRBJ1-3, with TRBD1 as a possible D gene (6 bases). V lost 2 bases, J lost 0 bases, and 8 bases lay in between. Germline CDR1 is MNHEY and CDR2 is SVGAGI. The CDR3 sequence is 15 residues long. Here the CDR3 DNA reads TGTGCCAGCAGTTACGACAGGCGCTCTGGAAACACCATATATTTT. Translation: CASSYDRRSGNTIYF.

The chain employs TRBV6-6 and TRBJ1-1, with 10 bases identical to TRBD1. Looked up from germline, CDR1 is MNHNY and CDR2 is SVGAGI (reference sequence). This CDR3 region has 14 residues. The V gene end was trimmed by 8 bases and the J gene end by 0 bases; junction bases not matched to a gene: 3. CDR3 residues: CASDRGRLNTEAFF. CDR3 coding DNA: TGTGCCAGCGACAGGGGGCGTTTGAACACTGAAGCTTTCTTT.

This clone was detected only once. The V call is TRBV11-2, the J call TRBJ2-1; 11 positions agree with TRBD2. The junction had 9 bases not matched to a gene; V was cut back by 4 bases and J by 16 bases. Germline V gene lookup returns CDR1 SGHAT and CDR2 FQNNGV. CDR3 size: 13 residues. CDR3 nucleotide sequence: TGTGCCAGCAGCTCGATAGCGGGAGGGCCGGCTTTCTTC. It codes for CASSSIAGGPAFF. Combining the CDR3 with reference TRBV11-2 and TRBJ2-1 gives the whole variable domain EAGVAQSPRYKIIEKRQSVAFWCNPISGHATLYWYQQILGQGPKLLIQFQNNGVVDDSQLPKDRFSAERLKGVDSTLKIQPAKLEDSAVYLCASSSIAGGPAFFGPGTRLTVL.

In nucleotides, the CDR3 is TGTGCCAGCAGTTACTCTAGCGGTTTTTACGAGCAGTACTTC. Its translation is CASSYSSGFYEQYF. The rearrangement links TRBV6-5 to TRBJ2-7; weak D call: TRBD2 (6 bases). Trimming pared 0 bases from V and 4 bases from J, leaving 10 bases between. The germline gives CDR1 MNHEY, CDR2 SVGAGI. CDR3 size: 14 residues.

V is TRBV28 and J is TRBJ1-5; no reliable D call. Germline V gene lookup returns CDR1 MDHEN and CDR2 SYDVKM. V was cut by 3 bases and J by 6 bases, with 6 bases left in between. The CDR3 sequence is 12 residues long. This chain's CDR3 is CASSLTVQPQHF. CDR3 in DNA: TGTGCCAGCAGTTTGACGGTTCAGCCCCAGCATTTT.

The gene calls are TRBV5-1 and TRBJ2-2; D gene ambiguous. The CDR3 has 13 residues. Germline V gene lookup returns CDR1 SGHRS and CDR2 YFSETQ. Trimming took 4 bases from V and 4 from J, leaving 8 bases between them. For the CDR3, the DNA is TGCGCCAGCAGCGGTTTGGGCACCGGGGAGCTGTTTTTT. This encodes CASSGLGTGELFF.

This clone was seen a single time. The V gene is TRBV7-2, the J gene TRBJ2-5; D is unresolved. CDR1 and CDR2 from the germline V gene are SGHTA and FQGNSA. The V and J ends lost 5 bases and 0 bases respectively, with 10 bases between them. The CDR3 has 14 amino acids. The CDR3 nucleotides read TGTGCCAGCAGCCGCAGCCCAAACCAAGAGACCCAGTACTTC. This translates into CASSRSPNQETQYF.

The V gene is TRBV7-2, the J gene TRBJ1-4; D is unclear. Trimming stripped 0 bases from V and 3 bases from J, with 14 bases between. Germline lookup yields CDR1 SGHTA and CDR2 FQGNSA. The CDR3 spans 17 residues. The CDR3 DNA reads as TGTGCCAGCAGCTTAGCCCATGTCGGAGCGTCTAATGAAAAACTGTTTTTT. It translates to CASSLAHVGASNEKLFF.

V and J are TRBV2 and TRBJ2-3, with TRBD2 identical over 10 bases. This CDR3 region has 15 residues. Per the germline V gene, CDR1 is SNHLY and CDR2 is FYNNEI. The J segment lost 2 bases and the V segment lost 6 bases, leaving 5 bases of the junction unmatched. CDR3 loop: CASRSGGAFTDTQYF. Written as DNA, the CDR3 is TGTGCCAGCAGGAGCGGGGGGGCCTTCACAGATACGCAGTATTTT.